The TCR beta chain under discussion was sequenced for a study of blood T cell repertoires in COVID-19. For the study at large: Specimens from acute and convalescent COVID-19 originated in the United States, Italy and Spain. PBMCs, B-cell-depleted T cells, or T cells provided the cDNA or gDNA that made up the material.

Per germline, CDR1 MNHEY and CDR2 SVGAGI. This CDR3 contains 16 residues. V lost 0 bases and J lost 5; bases outside the gene matches: 8. Original data processing: How many nucleated cells were present was estimated from reference gene primer amplification. Sequenced by immunoSEQ multiplex PCR; TCRdb stores in-frame clones only, minus some. V and J calls plus clone size are reproduced from that table; the DNA served to infer D and trimming. This table has some 150,000 clones, just under 90% appearing once. The TCR sequence derives from a woman aged 40 to 50 with acute or convalescent COVID-19. The chain couples TRBV6-5 to TRBJ1-2; 8 bases match TRBD1. Sequencing was performed on peripheral blood. The CDR3 region has the DNA TGTGCCAGCAGTTACTCGACAGGGGAGGTTCGGTATGGCTACACCTTC. It translates to CASSYSTGEVRYGYTF.